Detailed here is one T cell receptor beta chain. This clonotype was seen ten or more times. The antigen this receptor binds is unknown. Base qualities were left out, and no much larger clone turns up one base away. The time point label, as the study defines it: blood at routine non-recurrence follow-up after resection. Without any cell sorting, TCR sequencing was performed on whole RNA extracted either from tumor and nontumor lung tissue or from cryopreserved PBMC samples. Only patients with enough RNA available from two or more tumor regions were chosen for TCR sequencing. These data originate in a study of spatial heterogeneity in lung cancer (dated by TCRdb to the late 2010s). Regarding the complete study: The donors were fewer than 90 patients from the lung TRACERx cohort who had early-stage, untreated non-small cell lung cancer. Both alpha and beta chains were TCR-sequenced in about 240 tumor regions, about 64 matched nontumor lung samples and more than 50 PBMC samples obtained at surgery. The study quantitatively compared TCR alpha and beta repertoires across multiple tumor regions, matched nontumor lung and blood in non-small cell lung cancer. In the raw uncorrected reads, each unique combination of TCR and UMI appeared more than ten times on average. Beta-chain transcripts were consistently detected in greater numbers than alpha-chain transcripts, which likely reflected higher beta-chain transcript abundance. Nonsynonymous mutation counts, determined by whole-exome sequencing of tumor tissue, were related to features of the TCR repertoire. Follow-up PBMC samples were sequenced whenever available, and the median time to follow-up was about 24 months after resection. The investigation overall reported the following: Additional single-cell paired TCR alpha and beta sequencing was considered necessary to confirm, at a functional level, the hypothesis that regional TCRs recognize regional mutations. Ubiquitous expanded tumor TCRs showed up in blood more often at tumor resection than at routine follow-up. Only 14 patients were included in comparisons of baseline and follow-up blood repertoires.

The CDR3 spans 14 residues, from the cysteine through the phenylalanine. The only DNA kept is the CDR3, 42 bases in frame from the first base. CDR1 and CDR2 are drawn from the germline V gene (reference sequence): LGHDT, YNNKEL. Deletion took 4 bases off V and 7 bases off J, with a span of 16 bases between the germline ends. The method was 5' RACE. TCRdb records NextSeq 500 as the sequencer. To allow correction of PCR and sequencing errors, the TCR library protocol tagged every TCR cDNA molecule with a unique molecular identifier. The paper's processing steps were these. TCR identification, UMI-based error correction and CDR3 extraction were all carried out with Decombinator tools. TCRs above a frequency of 2 per 1,000, corresponding to the top 1% of the tumor frequency distribution, were defined as expanded. Rényi diversity was computed with the R vegan package after subsampling each repertoire 100 times to 5,000 TCRs. CDR3 similarity networks were built from amino acid triplet string-kernel similarity, with CDR3s being connected when pairwise similarity was above 0.82. TCRdb cleaned the public reads at Q25 with fastp, built clones with MiXCR and kept in-frame beta chains. Every distinct CDR3 protein forms one entry, paired with its most common genes and DNA. In this record, the V and J calls reflect TCRdb's handling and not the investigators' own analysis. The sample profile shows 50,000 or so distinct CDR3 sequences; about an eighth of them were found once. 32% of the sample is held by the ten biggest clonotypes.

This specimen was PBMCs, taken at follow-up. This TCR came from a male donor with early-stage non-small cell lung cancer. The rearrangement joined TRBV3-1 to TRBJ1-1; TRBD1 is possibly the D segment (5 matching bases). CDR3 sequence: CASSPARGGSEAFF. In nucleotides, the sequence is TGTGCCAGCAGCCCCGCCCGCGGGGGGAGTGAAGCTTTCTTT.